This T cell receptor beta chain was captured in a study of human CD8 memory T cell subsets. Total RNA was taken from approximately 140,000 sorted CD8+ T cells, in duplicate, per subset. As to this clonotype: The antigen remains undetermined.

A UMI-labeled 5' RACE approach was the method that produced the TCR beta libraries. In the authors' workflow: Every library of TCR beta sequences contained functional CDR3 beta clonotypes numbering between about 2,700 and 20,000. Following a re-call of the 5' RACE reads, TCRdb has one entry per CDR3 protein and lacks DNA. The V and J calls here are based on TCRdb, not the publication. This sample's clone table lists 11,000 or so distinct CDR3 sequences. The CDR3 covers 16 residues. Germline CDR1 reads MNHEY; CDR2 reads SMNVEV (reference sequence). The study, taken as a whole, reports: High, similar diversity marked stem-like memory and precursor exhausted T cells but not effector memory cells. Stem-like memory and precursor exhausted T cell repertoires had very little in common with each other.

Material: CD8+ T cells from PBMCs. The chain uses TRBV27 and TRBJ1-1; checking the TCRdb D call of TRBD1 is not possible without DNA. This sequence was found in a human donor in good health. CDR3 loop: CASSLTGGNMNTEAFF.